This TCR beta chain emerged from a study of blood T cell repertoires in COVID-19. The CDR3 consists of 17 residues. Germline values: CDR1 SGHRS, CDR2 YFSETQ. Trimming cost V 2 bases and J 1 base; bases outside gene matches: 9. Data came from immunoSEQ multiplex PCR; TCRdb stores just in-frame clones and leaves some out. This repertoire shows about 200,000 clones, roughly 80% found once; its top ten account for roughly 14%. V is TRBV5-1 and J is TRBJ2-5; 9 positions match TRBD1. The clonotype was recovered from a man aged 50 or older who had recovered from COVID-19. The sequencing input was peripheral blood. CDR3 coding DNA: TGCGCCAGCAGCTTACGGACAGGGGAGTTACTCCAAGAGACCCAGTACTTC. Protein sequence: CASSLRTGELLQETQYF.